The rows below give T cell receptor beta chains drawn from one sample of a study of T cell responses to AZD1222 COVID-19 vaccine. Assay: immunoSEQ multiplex PCR; the TCRdb copy retains only in-frame clones and omits some. Seen here are over 65,000 clones, roughly nine tenths observed once, and the top ten hold 7%. This sample comprised peripheral blood, obtained on day 0 of AZD1222 vaccination. The receptors were sampled from an adult in good health. The CDR3 runs from the conserved cysteine through the conserved F or W. D genes are given only for firm matches. Only part of the rows carry a size: once, few, many, or a class if the clone is expanded.

d_gene,len,abundance,v_gene,j_gene,CDR3nt,CDR3aa
TRBD2,17,NA,TRBV7-6,TRBJ2-3,TGTGCCAGCAGCCGGAATCGAATAGCGGGAGGTCAAGATACGCAGTATTTT,CASSRNRIAGGQDTQYF
NA,16,few,TRBV5-1,TRBJ1-1,TGCGCCAGCAGCTTGGAAGGGGACGCCCTAAACTCTGAAGCTTTCTTT,CASSLEGDALNSEAFF
NA,11,NA,TRBV20-1,TRBJ1-2,TGCAGTGCTAGCGGTACCTATGGCTACACCTTC,CSASGTYGYTF
TRBD1,13,NA,TRBV12-3/TRBV12-4,TRBJ1-2,TGTGCCAGCAGTACACAGGGGGTGGGCGGCTACACCTTC,CASSTQGVGGYTF
TRBD1,11,NA,TRBV28,TRBJ2-1,TGTGCCAGCAGTTACAGGGGAGAGCAGTTCTTC,CASSYRGEQFF
NA,14,few,TRBV2,TRBJ2-6,TGTGCCAGCAGTGCTAGCTCTGGGGCCAACGTCCTGACTTTC,CASSASSGANVLTF
NA,15,NA,TRBV6-5,TRBJ1-5,TGTGCCACCACAACCATTACAGGGAACAATCAGCCCCAGCATTTT,CATTTITGNNQPQHF
NA,15,NA,TRBV19,TRBJ1-5,TGTGCCAGTAGTATAGATCGGGGTCAGGGTCAGCCCCAGCATTTT,CASSIDRGQGQPQHF
NA,16,NA,TRBV2,TRBJ1-6,TGTGCCAGCAGTGGTGAAGTGCCTTCCTATAATTCACCCCTCCACTTT,CASSGEVPSYNSPLHF
TRBD2,13,once,TRBV3-1/TRBV3-2,TRBJ2-7,TGTGCCAGCGGAGGGAGGGTAGCCTACGAGCAGTACTTC,CASGGRVAYEQYF
NA,12,NA,TRBV5-1,TRBJ2-5,TGCGCCAGCAGCTTAGAGTATGAGACCCAGTACTTC,CASSLEYETQYF
NA,15,NA,TRBV3-1/TRBV3-2,TRBJ1-2,TGTGCCAGCAGCCAAGATACGGCCAGGAGAGATGGCTACACCTTC,CASSQDTARRDGYTF
NA,15,NA,TRBV6-5,TRBJ1-3,TGTGCCAGCAGCAGGGATCACAGGGTTGGAAACACCATATATTTT,CASSRDHRVGNTIYF
NA,15,NA,TRBV27,TRBJ2-7,TGTGCCAGCAGTTTAGTGGCGGGCCCAAGCTACGAGCAGTACTTC,CASSLVAGPSYEQYF
NA,14,NA,TRBV19,TRBJ1-1,TGTGCCAGTAGTATAGTTGGCAGAGGGACTGAAGCTTTCTTT,CASSIVGRGTEAFF
NA,15,NA,TRBV5-6,TRBJ1-5,TGTGCCAGCAGCTTATACCAGGGGCTGAATCAGCCCCAGCATTTT,CASSLYQGLNQPQHF
TRBD2,16,NA,TRBV7-2,TRBJ2-1,TGTGCCAGCAGCCCTTGGACTAGCGGGAGGGCAACTGAGCAGTTCTTC,CASSPWTSGRATEQFF
TRBD1,12,many,TRBV28,TRBJ1-2,TGTGCCAGCCTAGGTCAGGGGGATGGCTACACCTTC,CASLGQGDGYTF
NA,14,few,TRBV7-2,TRBJ2-5,TGTGCCAGCAGCTTAACCAGGGACCAAGAGACCCAGTACTTC,CASSLTRDQETQYF
NA,14,few,TRBV9,TRBJ2-1,TGTGCCAGCAGCGGGAGTGGGGTTAACAATGAGCAGTTCTTC,CASSGSGVNNEQFF
NA,15,NA,TRBV5-3,TRBJ1-4,TGTGCCAGAAGCTTTTGCAAGGGGTTGGAAGAAAAACTGTTTTTT,CARSFCKGLEEKLFF
NA,14,NA,TRBV6-5,TRBJ1-1,TGTGCCAGCAACCCCCGGGGGAGGACCACTGAAGCTTTCTTT,CASNPRGRTTEAFF
TRBD2,15,NA,TRBV7-2,TRBJ2-1,TGTGCCAGCAGCTCACCGGGAGGCTCCTACAATGAGCAGTTCTTC,CASSSPGGSYNEQFF
NA,17,NA,TRBV7-8,TRBJ1-2,TGTGCCAGCAGCTTATCTTCTGGGCAGGCCCATAACTATGGCTACACCTTC,CASSLSSGQAHNYGYTF
NA,14,NA,TRBV7-2,TRBJ2-7,TGTGCCAGCAGCCGGGTCGCAGGGACGGGGGAGCAGTACTTC,CASSRVAGTGEQYF
TRBD1,15,NA,TRBV10-3,TRBJ2-2,TGTGCCATCAATCCGGGACAGACGAACACCGGGGAGCTGTTTTTT,CAINPGQTNTGELFF
NA,16,NA,TRBV25-1,TRBJ2-3,TGTGCCAGCAGTGAATATATTTTCACCAGCACAGATACGCAGTATTTT,CASSEYIFTSTDTQYF
TRBD1,15,NA,TRBV25-1,TRBJ2-7,TGTGCCAGCAGTGAATGGGGGACAGGGCTCTTGGAGCAGTACTTC,CASSEWGTGLLEQYF
NA,15,few,TRBV10-3,TRBJ1-5,TGTGCCATCAGTGAAAAAGGGAACAGCAATCAGCCCCAGCATTTT,CAISEKGNSNQPQHF
TRBD2,15,NA,TRBV30,TRBJ2-7,TGTGCCTGGAGTGCCCCGGGGGGGTCCTCCTACGAGCAGTACTTC,CAWSAPGGSSYEQYF
TRBD1,13,once,TRBV29-1,TRBJ1-2,TGCAGCGCCCCGGGACAGGGGGCTGATGGCTACACCTTC,CSAPGQGADGYTF
NA,12,NA,TRBV5-8,TRBJ2-1,TGTGCCAGCAGCTTTGGGGGAGATGAGCAGTTCTTC,CASSFGGDEQFF
TRBD1,14,NA,TRBV7-8,TRBJ1-2,TGTGCCAGCAGCGCCAGAGACAGGGGCTATGGCTACACCTTC,CASSARDRGYGYTF
NA,14,NA,TRBV19,TRBJ1-2,TGTGCCAGTAGTACAGGGGAGGGGAACTATGGCTACACCTTC,CASSTGEGNYGYTF
NA,13,NA,TRBV6-5,TRBJ1-5,TGTGCCAGCACCGGGATACAAGGTCAGCCCCAGCATTTT,CASTGIQGQPQHF
TRBD1,14,few,TRBV28,TRBJ2-2,TGTGCCAGCATTCGTCAGGGGGACACCGGGGAGCTGTTTTTT,CASIRQGDTGELFF
NA,13,few,TRBV5-1,TRBJ1-5,TGCGCCAGCAGCTTGGGGAGGGATCAGCCCCAGCATTTT,CASSLGRDQPQHF
NA,13,NA,TRBV9,TRBJ1-3,TGTGCCAGCAGCGTAGGGACGGGCGCCTCCATATATTTT,CASSVGTGASIYF
TRBD1,15,few,TRBV6-5,TRBJ1-5,TGTGCCAGCAGTTCGACAGGGGGTAGCAATCAGCCCCAGCATTTT,CASSSTGGSNQPQHF
TRBD1,13,once,TRBV6-5,TRBJ2-1,TGTGCCAGCAGTTCCGGACAGGGCAATGAGCAGTTCTTC,CASSSGQGNEQFF
NA,16,NA,TRBV4-1,TRBJ1-6,TGCGCCAGCAGCCAAGATAGGGACATCGGATTCCTACCCCTCCACTTT,CASSQDRDIGFLPLHF
TRBD1,14,NA,TRBV19,TRBJ2-7,TGTGCCAGTACCCCGACAGGGGGCGCGTCGGAGCAGTACTTC,CASTPTGGASEQYF
NA,15,NA,TRBV19,TRBJ1-5,TGTGCCAGTAGTTCCAGACTCTTTAGCAATCAGCCCCAGCATTTT,CASSSRLFSNQPQHF
TRBD1,19,NA,TRBV5-4,TRBJ1-6,TGTGCCAGCAGCTTGAGGTTGGACAGGGCCAGCTCCTATAATTCACCCCTCCACTTT,CASSLRLDRASSYNSPLHF
TRBD1,18,NA,TRBV2,TRBJ2-2,TGTGCCAGCAGTGCCTGGACAGGGGGCATCGGGAACACCGGGGAGCTGTTTTTT,CASSAWTGGIGNTGELFF
NA,11,once,TRBV7-3,TRBJ2-1,TGTGCCAGCAGCTTAGGGAATGAGCAGTTCTTC,CASSLGNEQFF
TRBD1,16,NA,TRBV15,TRBJ1-4,TGTGCCACCAGCAGAGATAGACAGGGAGGAGCTGAAAAACTGTTTTTT,CATSRDRQGGAEKLFF
TRBD1,16,once,TRBV15,TRBJ2-1,TGTGCCACCAGCACCTCCGGGACAGGGATCTACAATGAGCAGTTCTTC,CATSTSGTGIYNEQFF
NA,15,NA,TRBV5-5,TRBJ2-7,TGTGCCAGCAGCTTGGGGACTCTTAGATCCTACGAGCAGTACTTC,CASSLGTLRSYEQYF
NA,14,NA,TRBV3-1/TRBV3-2,TRBJ2-7,TGTGCCAGCAGCCAAGTGACAGGCGCCTACGAGCAGTACTTC,CASSQVTGAYEQYF
TRBD1,17,once,TRBV19,TRBJ1-1,TGTGCCAGTAGTATAGGGGACAGGGGATACAAGAACACTGAAGCTTTCTTT,CASSIGDRGYKNTEAFF
NA,15,NA,TRBV3-1/TRBV3-2,TRBJ1-5,TGTGCCAGCAGCCAAGAAGCCAGTCCAAGCCAGCCCCAGCATTTT,CASSQEASPSQPQHF
TRBD1,16,few,TRBV6-4,TRBJ2-2,TGTGCCAGCAGCCGAGGGACAGGGAGATTCACCGGGGAGCTGTTTTTT,CASSRGTGRFTGELFF
NA,13,NA,TRBV7-3,TRBJ1-1,TGTGCCAGCAGCGAACAGGGTAGCACTGAAGCTTTCTTT,CASSEQGSTEAFF
NA,15,NA,TRBV6-5,TRBJ1-2,TGTGCCAGCAGTTCGTATGAGAGAAATCTTAATGGCTACACCTTC,CASSSYERNLNGYTF
TRBD1,17,few,TRBV3-1/TRBV3-2,TRBJ1-1,TGTGCCAGCAGCCACGCCCAACGGACAGGGACTTTCACTGAAGCTTTCTTT,CASSHAQRTGTFTEAFF
NA,14,NA,TRBV3-1/TRBV3-2,TRBJ1-6,TGTGCCAGCAGCCAAGACACAGGGAACTCACCCCTCCACTTT,CASSQDTGNSPLHF
TRBD2,16,NA,TRBV11-3,TRBJ2-3,TGTGCCAGCAGCTCCCGAGCGGGAGGGCCCTCGGATACGCAGTATTTT,CASSSRAGGPSDTQYF
TRBD1,14,NA,TRBV5-1,TRBJ1-2,TGCGCCAGCAGCCAGGGACAGGGACGGTATGGCTACACCTTC,CASSQGQGRYGYTF
TRBD2,14,NA,TRBV7-3,TRBJ2-7,TGTGCCAGCAGCCCGAGCGGGACGGGGTACGAGCAGTACTTC,CASSPSGTGYEQYF